Following are 10 T cell receptor beta chains from one sample sequenced in a study of CD8+ T cells in alopecia areata. cDNA serving as the sequencing template came from extracted, reverse transcribed RNA. The method was immunoSEQ multiplex PCR; TCRdb's version includes in-frame clones alone and lacks a portion of them. The table includes 95,000 to 150,000 clones, more than 45% detected once. The treatment here: oral pan-JAK inhibitor, 5-10 mg twice daily. Here the sequenced sample was CD4+ T cells sorted from blood, taken at week 4, from a patient treated with tofacitinib. The receptors originated from a human donor with alopecia areata.

This rearrangement joins TRBV29-1 to TRBJ2-5, with TRBD1 matching over 7 bases. Germline loops: CDR1 SQVTM, CDR2 ANQGSEA. The V segment lost 4 bases and the J segment 1 base; nucleotides outside the gene matches: 3. The CDR3 sequence is 13 residues long. The CDR3 DNA follows: TGCAGCGTTGGGTCAGGGGGCCAAGAGACCCAGTACTTC. Encoded protein: CSVGSGGQETQYF.

The chain combines TRBV4-1 with TRBJ1-2; a weak D match, TRBD1 (6 bases). Looked up from germline, CDR1 is MGHRA and CDR2 is YSYEKL. This CDR3 is built from 15 residues. The ends were cut back, 3 bases at V and 4 bases at J, with 15 bases in the middle. Here the CDR3 reads CASSQGDTAGYGYTF. The CDR3 DNA follows: TGCGCCAGCAGCCAGGGGGACACTGCGGGCTATGGCTACACCTTC.

V is TRBV6-5 and J is TRBJ1-5; 9 nucleotides agree with TRBD1. With V trimmed by 7 bases and J by 5 bases, 3 bases remained unmatched. The CDR3 contains 13 residues. Germline values: CDR1 MNHEY, CDR2 SVGAGI. DNA for the CDR3: TGTGCCAGCAAGGGACAGGGTTATCAGCCCCAGCATTTT. Protein: CASKGQGYQPQHF.

This clone was seen only a few times. CDR3 sequence: CASSSEGTGGVGNEQFF. The CDR3, as DNA: TGTGCCAGCAGCTCCGAGGGTACGGGAGGGGTCGGGAATGAGCAGTTCTTC. The V gene is TRBV7-9, the J gene TRBJ2-1, with 8 bases matching TRBD2. V gave up 4 bases and J gave up 7 bases; unmatched junction bases: 15. Germline assignment: CDR1 SEHNR and CDR2 FQNEAQ (reference sequence). This CDR3 region has 17 residues. Full variable domain (remainder filled in from reference TRBV7-9 and TRBJ2-1): DTGVSQNPRHKITKRGQNVTFRCDPISEHNRLYWYRQTLGQGPEFLTYFQNEAQLEKSRLLSDRFSAERPKGSFSTLEIQRTEQGDSAMYLCASSSEGTGGVGNEQFFGPGTRLTVL.

V and J are TRBV29-1 and TRBJ1-1; no definite D call. This CDR3 has 11 amino acids. CDR1 and CDR2 from the germline V gene are SQVTM and ANQGSEA. With 4 bases removed from V and 0 bases from J, the gap between germline ends came to 3 bases. CDR3 protein: CSVVVNTEAFF. The CDR3 nucleotides read TGCAGCGTTGTTGTGAACACTGAAGCTTTCTTT.

The J gene is TRBJ2-1, the V gene TRBV30; TRBD2 agrees at 15 bases. Germline CDR1 and CDR2: GTSNPN and SVGIG (reference sequence). The CDR3 length is 15 residues. Unmatched junction bases numbered 8, after V lost 2 bases and J lost 12 bases. CDR3 nucleotide sequence: TGTGCCTGGAGTACCCGGGGACTAGCGGGAGGAACGCAGTTCTTC. Translated, it gives CAWSTRGLAGGTQFF. The full variable domain, with the rest looked up from reference TRBV30 and TRBJ2-1, is SQTIHQWPATLVQPVGSPLSLECTVEGTSNPNLYWYRQAAGRGLQLLFYSVGIGQISSEVPQNLSASRPQDRQFILSSKKLLLSDSGFYLCAWSTRGLAGGTQFFGPGTRLTVL.

This clone turned up a few times. V is TRBV5-6 and J is TRBJ2-2; 8 positions match TRBD1. The V and J ends lost 1 base and 6 bases, in that order; junction bases with no gene match: 11. CDR1 and CDR2 (germline): SGHDT, YYEEEE. This CDR3 is 17 amino acids long. The CDR3: CASSLTAWTGFAGELFF. The CDR3 DNA is TGTGCCAGCAGCTTGACGGCCTGGACAGGGTTTGCCGGGGAGCTGTTTTTT.

The chain joins TRBV19 to TRBJ2-5; TRBD1 matches 12 bases. Per the germline V gene, CDR1 is LNHDA and CDR2 is SQIVND (reference sequence). CDR3 length equals 16 residues. After removal of 6 bases from V and 5 bases from J, the junction contained 10 bases not matched to a gene. DNA for the CDR3: TGTGCCAGTAGCACCTCCGGGACAGGGGGCAGCGAGACCCAGTACTTC. It translates to CASSTSGTGGSETQYF.

The table lists this clone with a few counts. Other DNA sequences within the sample encode an identical CDR3. The V and J genes are TRBV7-3 and TRBJ2-5, with D maybe TRBD2 (5 bases). This CDR3 region has 12 residues. Germline V gene lookup returns CDR1 SGHTA and CDR2 FQGTGA. Trimming left V 1 base short and J 5 bases short, with 5 bases between. In DNA, the CDR3 is TGTGCCAGCAGCTTAAGCGGGGAGACCCAGTACTTC. Its translation: CASSLSGETQYF.

The genes are TRBV10-3 and TRBJ1-2; D not certain. CDR1 is ENHRY, CDR2 SYGVKD, per germline. Trimming took off 2 bases at V and 7 bases at J, with 5 bases between the two ends. The CDR3 is 11 residues long. The CDR3 spells CAISEVGGYTF. In DNA form, the CDR3 reads TGTGCCATCAGTGAGGTCGGTGGCTACACCTTC.